This T cell receptor (beta chain) was captured by sequencing in a study of blood T cell repertoires in COVID-19. Looking at the study overall: Samples representing acute and convalescent COVID-19 were sourced from the United States, Italy and Spain. In each case, the material was cDNA or gDNA derived from T cells, B-cell-depleted T cells, or PBMCs.

Methods used by the authors: Counts of nucleated cells, estimated from reference gene primer amplification, were obtained. Sequencing was performed with immunoSEQ multiplex PCR; in TCRdb, only in-frame clones are kept and a portion is missing. The V and J calls and clone size are taken from that table; D and trimming were inferred from the DNA. The table has some 65,000 clones, approximately 85% seen once; the top ten hold around 2.9%. V was pared by 8 bases and J by 2 bases, with 7 bases of the junction left unmatched. Germline lookup yields CDR1 SNHLY and CDR2 FYNNEI. The CDR3 is 14 residues long. The sequence was obtained from an elderly man with acute or convalescent COVID-19. This rearrangement joins TRBV2 to TRBJ2-7, with TRBD2 matching over 9 bases. Material for sequencing was peripheral blood. The DNA for the CDR3 is TGTGCCAGCCGGAGCGGGAGGAACCCCTACGAGCAGTACTTC. Amino acids: CASRSGRNPYEQYF. The full variable domain, its missing parts supplied by reference TRBV2 and TRBJ2-7, is EPEVTQTPSHQVTQMGQEVILRCVPISNHLYFYWYRQILGQKVEFLVSFYNNEISEKSEIFDDQFSVERPDGSNFTLKIRSTKLEDSAMYFCASRSGRNPYEQYFGPGTRLTVT.